This TCR beta chain was identified during a study of T-cell reconstitution after alpha-beta-depleted transplantation in children. Unique molecular identifiers were incorporated when the TCRbeta library was constructed. Using its own MiXCR run on the PCR reads, TCRdb lists one record per CDR3 protein. This sample yields about 310,000 distinct CDR3 sequences, of which roughly 21% are seen a single time; approximately 10% belongs to the top ten. This clonotype showed up just a few times. What it recognizes is unknown. Study outcomes and limitations: Day-60 TCRbeta diversity that was high in some patients was derived from surviving recipient T cells and thymic progenitors. A year post-transplant, T-cell counts and diversity derived mostly from newly produced T cells. About two months after transplant, alpha-beta T cells reportedly came from several hundred expanded graft clones.

CDR1 is SNHLY, CDR2 FYNNEI, per germline. The CDR3 is 16 residues long. Trimming shortened V by 6 bases and J by 2 bases, and 18 bases separated the two germline ends. V is TRBV2 and J is TRBJ2-3; tentatively, D is TRBD1 (5 bases). This receptor was identified in a male patient aged 5 to 17 who had a stem cell transplant for acute lymphoblastic leukemia, so the T cells may come from the graft donor. Sequences were derived from PBMCs, mostly from graft donor cells, sampled 180 days after TCRalphabeta/CD19-depleted stem cell transplant. CDR3 DNA: TGTGCCAGCAGCCCAGACGGACACCTCAACACAGATACGCAGTATTTT. This codes for CASSPDGHLNTDTQYF.